Each of the 28 T cell receptor beta chains below was sequenced from the same sample in a study of blood T cell repertoires in COVID-19. Repertoires were generated with immunoSEQ multiplex PCR, while TCRdb's copy carries only in-frame clones and drops some. Altogether about 130,000 clones are present, roughly 85% being singletons, with the ten largest covering roughly 4.5%. Sequencing was performed on peripheral blood. The receptors originated from a human donor in a cohort sampled during active COVID-19.

The chain joins TRBV12-3 or TRBV12-4 to TRBJ2-5, with D possibly TRBD1 on 6 matching bases. The length of the CDR3 is 13 residues. V lost 6 bases and J 7 bases, leaving 15 bases between the germline ends. The CDR3 DNA is TGTGCCAGCAGCTCCGACAGGACCGGGACCCAGTACTTC. The encoded protein is CASSSDRTGTQYF.

The chain recombines TRBV10-3 with TRBJ2-3; 7 positions match TRBD2. Germline CDR1 reads ENHRY; CDR2 reads SYGVKD. J lost 2 bases, V lost 11 bases, and 7 bases had no gene match. CDR3 size: 13 residues. The CDR3 DNA sequence: TGTGCCGCCTCCCGGGAGGTCACAGATACGCAGTATTTT. Protein: CAASREVTDTQYF.

The chain joins TRBV6-2 or TRBV6-3 to TRBJ2-3, with 13 bases that match TRBD2. V lost 5 bases and J lost 0; bases outside the gene matches: 5. Germline V CDR1 and CDR2: MNHEY, SVGEGT. This CDR3 is 17 amino acids long. The chain's CDR3 is CASSDGTSGASTDTQYF. The CDR3 DNA is TGTGCCAGCAGTGATGGGACTAGCGGGGCGAGCACAGATACGCAGTATTTT.

The chain is built from TRBV6-5 and TRBJ1-1; 9 bases are a match to TRBD1. Trimming took 5 bases from V and 4 from J; bases not matched to a gene: 5. The germline V gene has CDR1 MNHEY and CDR2 SVGAGI. The CDR3 spans 14 residues. CDR3 amino acids: CASSNRGPVTEAFF. CDR3 DNA: TGTGCCAGCAGTAACAGGGGGCCGGTCACTGAAGCTTTCTTT.

J is TRBJ2-1 and V is TRBV5-1; TRBD1 matches 12 bases. V trimming: 4 bases; J trimming: 10 bases; junction bases outside the gene matches: 12. This CDR3 has 16 residues. CDR1 is SGHRS, CDR2 YFSETQ, per germline. CDR3 in amino acids: CASSLAGGQGAREQFF. CDR3 DNA: TGCGCCAGCAGCCTGGCGGGGGGACAGGGGGCGCGGGAGCAGTTCTTC.

This chain links TRBV5-4 with TRBJ2-2; TRBD2 matches at 9 bases. Per germline, CDR1 SGHNT and CDR2 YYREEE (reference sequence). The junction had 6 bases not matched to a gene; V was cut back by 5 bases and J by 4 bases. This CDR3 comprises 15 residues. CDR3 sequence reads: CASSLAGVFTGELFF. CDR3 nucleotides: TGTGCCAGCAGTTTAGCGGGGGTATTCACCGGGGAGCTGTTTTTT.

The genes are TRBV5-5 and TRBJ1-4; TRBD1 agrees at 7 bases. This CDR3 region has 15 residues. With 2 bases clipped from V and 5 bases from J, the junction kept 6 bases outside the gene matches. Germline V gene data show CDR1 as SGHKS and CDR2 as YYEKEE (reference sequence). This CDR3 reads CASSFGTVPNEKLFF. The DNA of the CDR3 is TGTGCCAGCAGCTTTGGGACAGTTCCGAATGAAAAACTGTTTTTT.

The V and J genes are TRBV2 and TRBJ1-4; D remains unclear. This CDR3 contains 16 residues. V gave up 4 bases and J gave up 0 bases, with 12 bases separating them. In germline, CDR1 is SNHLY, CDR2 FYNNEI. As DNA, the CDR3 is TGTGCCAGCAGTGTTTTTCTTCCCGCAACTAATGAAAAACTGTTTTTT. This gives the protein CASSVFLPATNEKLFF.

V usage is TRBV7-9 and J usage is TRBJ1-3; D might be TRBD1 (6 bases). This CDR3 is 17 amino acids long. V lost 0 bases and J lost 0, with 12 bases in between. Germline V lookup: CDR1 SEHNR, CDR2 FQNEAQ (reference sequence). CDR3 amino acids: CASSLAGAGASGNTIYF. In DNA form, the CDR3 reads TGTGCCAGCAGCTTAGCGGGAGCAGGGGCCTCTGGAAACACCATATATTTT.

This chain links TRBV5-1 with TRBJ2-5, with D unclear. This CDR3 has 14 amino acids. Looked up from germline, CDR1 is SGHRS and CDR2 is YFSETQ. With 1 base removed from V and 4 bases from J, the gap between germline ends came to 11 bases. CDR3 amino acids: CASSLFAITETQYF. CDR3 sequence (DNA): TGCGCCAGCAGCTTGTTCGCGATAACAGAGACCCAGTACTTC.

The chain couples TRBV5-8 to TRBJ2-2; a possible D gene is TRBD2 (6 bases). Germline-derived CDR1 and CDR2 are SGHTS and YDEGEE. The CDR3 is 16 residues long. Between the trimmed V and J ends, which lost 0 bases and 5 bases, there was a span of 14 bases. CDR3 nucleotide sequence: TGTGCCAGCAGCTTGGCCGGGGGAGTGAATACCGGGGAGCTGTTTTTT. It yields the protein CASSLAGGVNTGELFF.

The chain employs TRBV27 and TRBJ2-1; TRBD2 aligns across 11 bases. The length of the CDR3 is 16 residues. The V and J ends lost 5 bases and 7 bases, in that order; junction bases with no gene match: 10. Germline V gene data show CDR1 as MNHEY and CDR2 as SMNVEV (reference sequence). The CDR3 here is CASSTFSGRVNNEQFF. The CDR3 nucleotides read TGTGCCAGCAGTACTTTTAGCGGGAGGGTAAATAATGAGCAGTTCTTC.

The chain uses TRBV6-4 and TRBJ2-2, with TRBD2 matching over 9 bases. V was pared by 5 bases and J by 1 base, with 8 bases of the junction left unmatched. The germline CDR1 and CDR2 sequences are MRHNA and SNTAGT. This CDR3 has 17 residues. CDR3 protein: CASSHQAGGGNTGELFF. In nucleotides, the CDR3 is TGTGCCAGCAGTCATCAAGCGGGAGGCGGGAACACCGGGGAGCTGTTTTTT.

The chain recombines TRBV9 with TRBJ2-2; D may be TRBD2 (5 bases). Germline values: CDR1 SGDLS, CDR2 YYNGEE. This CDR3 spans 13 amino acids. The V end lost 0 bases, the J end lost 7 bases, and 7 bases lay between the germline ends. CDR3 residues: CASSVGRGGELFF. The CDR3 DNA is TGTGCCAGCAGCGTAGGCCGGGGCGGGGAGCTGTTTTTT.

The chain has TRBV19 and TRBJ1-1; 10 positions agree with TRBD1. The CDR3 has 14 residues. J gave up 4 bases and V 2 bases, and 1 base lay outside the gene matches. Germline assignment: CDR1 LNHDA and CDR2 SQIVND (reference sequence). The CDR3 DNA reads TGTGCCAGTAGTATAAGGACAGGGGGCACTGAAGCTTTCTTT. This codes for CASSIRTGGTEAFF.

The chain links TRBV5-4 to TRBJ2-1; the D gene is possibly TRBD1 (6 bases). Germline V gene lookup returns CDR1 SGHNT and CDR2 YYREEE (reference sequence). V was cut by 4 bases and J by 10 bases, with 18 bases left in between. The CDR3 consists of 14 residues. In DNA form, the CDR3 reads TGTGCCAGCAGCACCTCCGGGACACTGGGGGAGCAGTTCTTC. Protein product: CASSTSGTLGEQFF.

This chain connects TRBV27 to TRBJ1-5, with TRBD1 as a possible D gene (6 bases). The CDR3 is 14 residues long. The germline V gene encodes CDR1 MNHEY and CDR2 SMNVEV (reference sequence). V lost 6 bases and J 0 bases, leaving 9 bases between the germline ends. DNA for the CDR3: TGTGCCAGCAGAAGGACAGTTAGCAATCAGCCCCAGCATTTT. Its protein product is CASRRTVSNQPQHF.

The chain employs TRBV6-5 and TRBJ1-2, with D unresolved. The germline gives CDR1 MNHEY, CDR2 SVGAGI. V was cut by 5 bases and J by 0 bases, with 10 bases left in between. CDR3 length: 14 residues. The CDR3 region is CASSRTATNYGYTF. The CDR3 region has the DNA TGTGCCAGCAGTCGAACAGCTACTAACTATGGCTACACCTTC.

CDR3 coding DNA: TGTGCCAGCAGGCAACAGGCTCTGAACACTGAAGCTTTCTTT. Translating it yields CASRQQALNTEAFF. The chain is built from TRBV6-5 and TRBJ1-1; TRBD1 is a possible D gene (5 bases). Trimming left V 6 bases short and J 0 bases short, with 11 bases between. Germline V gives CDR1 MNHEY, CDR2 SVGAGI. The CDR3 sequence is 14 residues long.

CDR3 in DNA: TGTGCCAGCCAAAGGGACAGGGGGCAAGAGACCCAGTACTTC. The encoded protein is CASQRDRGQETQYF. The V call is TRBV7-2, the J call TRBJ2-5; 11 bases line up with TRBD1. Trimming at V came to 8 bases and at J to 2 bases, leaving 4 bases not matched to a gene. This CDR3 region has 14 residues. The germline gives CDR1 SGHTA, CDR2 FQGNSA.

V and J are TRBV7-6 and TRBJ2-3; tentatively, D is TRBD1 (5 bases). Deletions cut 6 bases from V and 6 bases from J, with 13 bases between. The CDR3 is made up of 13 amino acids. CDR1 SGHVS and CDR2 FNYEAQ come from the germline V gene. The CDR3 is CASSPDSADTQYF. DNA for the CDR3: TGTGCCAGCAGTCCCGACAGCGCGGATACGCAGTATTTT.

The chain joins TRBV7-9 to TRBJ2-6; D perhaps matches TRBD1 (5 bases). Germline-derived CDR1 and CDR2 are SEHNR and FQNEAQ (reference sequence). Deletions cut 3 bases from V and 2 bases from J, with 11 bases between. The CDR3 runs 16 residues. CDR3 sequence reads: CASSFRTGAGANVLTF. The DNA of the CDR3 is TGTGCCAGCAGCTTTAGAACAGGAGCTGGGGCCAACGTCCTGACTTTC. The full variable domain, rest sourced from reference TRBV7-9 and TRBJ2-6, is DTGVSQNPRHKITKRGQNVTFRCDPISEHNRLYWYRQTLGQGPEFLTYFQNEAQLEKSRLLSDRFSAERPKGSFSTLEIQRTEQGDSAMYLCASSFRTGAGANVLTFGAGSRLTVL.

CDR3 region: CATSGQGFSETQYF. The CDR3 bases are TGTGCCACCAGTGGACAGGGGTTCTCGGAGACCCAGTACTTC. This chain connects TRBV24-1 to TRBJ2-5, with TRBD1 matching 8 bases. The CDR3 loop spans 14 amino acids. The germline gives CDR1 KGHDR, CDR2 SFDVKD. Trimming removed 5 bases from V and 5 bases from J; junction bases left unmatched: 6.

The chain has TRBV6-5 and TRBJ1-1, with D possibly matching TRBD1 (6 bases). V was shortened by 1 base and J by 2 bases, with 11 bases between the two germline ends. The CDR3 totals 15 residues. The germline V gene encodes CDR1 MNHEY and CDR2 SVGAGI. As DNA, the CDR3 is TGTGCCAGCAGTTACTGGACAGAGCTTAACACTGAAGCTTTCTTT. Its protein is CASSYWTELNTEAFF.

CDR3 residues: CASSRDRTGELFF. CDR3 sequence (DNA): TGTGCCAGCAGCCGGGACAGAACCGGGGAGCTGTTTTTT. This sequence joins TRBV5-8 and TRBJ2-2; 7 nucleotides agree with TRBD1. This CDR3 contains 13 residues. Germline CDR1 and CDR2: SGHTS and YDEGEE. With 4 bases clipped from V and 5 bases from J, the junction kept 2 bases outside the gene matches.

The rearrangement uses TRBV7-2 and TRBJ1-1; a weak D match, TRBD1 (6 bases). Trimming took 6 bases from V and 10 from J, leaving 18 bases between them. Per germline, CDR1 SGHTA and CDR2 FQGNSA. The CDR3 has 13 amino acids. CDR3 sequence: CASRRGTSEGAFF. Here the CDR3 DNA reads TGTGCCAGCAGGCGGGGGACAAGCGAGGGAGCTTTCTTT.

This clone was seen once. CDR3 sequence (DNA): TGCAGCGTTGATCTGCGGCAGGGGAATGGCTACACCTTC. This translates into CSVDLRQGNGYTF. J is TRBJ1-2 and V is TRBV29-1, with D perhaps matching TRBD1 (6 bases). The germline V gene has CDR1 SQVTM and CDR2 ANQGSEA. This CDR3 comprises 13 residues. V lost 3 bases and J lost 6, with 14 bases in between.

This chain's CDR3 is CASKERGNDEQFF. CDR3 nucleotide sequence: TGCGCCAGCAAGGAGCGGGGGAACGATGAGCAGTTCTTC. This rearrangement joins TRBV5-1 to TRBJ2-1, with 8 bases matching TRBD2. This CDR3 is 13 amino acids long. V shed 6 bases and J 8 bases; nucleotides not matched to a gene: 7. From germline, CDR1 is SGHRS and CDR2 YFSETQ.